This record concerns one TCR beta chain sequence. Its target is not known. The V gene lost 6 bases and the J gene lost 4 bases, with 18 bases spanning the gap. The germline V gene encodes CDR1 MNHNY and CDR2 SVGAGI (reference sequence). The CDR3 runs 15 residues. TCRdb keeps only in-frame clones here, not all; method: immunoSEQ multiplex PCR. The sample holds more than 15,000 clones, 70% to 90% seen once. This entry comes from a study of OX40 agonist ivuxolimab in advanced cancers. Study background: Cancers in dose escalation were hepatocellular, melanoma, renal cell and head and neck. Broader study findings: The study found among the lowest clonal expansion in partial responders at 0.1-3.0 mg/kg.

This TCR derives from an adult with an advanced solid tumor such as melanoma, head and neck, liver or kidney cancer. Material: CD4+ or CD8+ T cells sorted from blood, obtained in a trial of the OX40 agonist ivuxolimab. The V gene is TRBV6-6, the J gene TRBJ1-2; weak D call: TRBD1 (6 bases). CDR3 residues: CASRPLSGAGYGYTF. CDR3 coding DNA: TGTGCCAGCAGACCTTTATCGGGGGCTGGCTATGGCTACACCTTC.